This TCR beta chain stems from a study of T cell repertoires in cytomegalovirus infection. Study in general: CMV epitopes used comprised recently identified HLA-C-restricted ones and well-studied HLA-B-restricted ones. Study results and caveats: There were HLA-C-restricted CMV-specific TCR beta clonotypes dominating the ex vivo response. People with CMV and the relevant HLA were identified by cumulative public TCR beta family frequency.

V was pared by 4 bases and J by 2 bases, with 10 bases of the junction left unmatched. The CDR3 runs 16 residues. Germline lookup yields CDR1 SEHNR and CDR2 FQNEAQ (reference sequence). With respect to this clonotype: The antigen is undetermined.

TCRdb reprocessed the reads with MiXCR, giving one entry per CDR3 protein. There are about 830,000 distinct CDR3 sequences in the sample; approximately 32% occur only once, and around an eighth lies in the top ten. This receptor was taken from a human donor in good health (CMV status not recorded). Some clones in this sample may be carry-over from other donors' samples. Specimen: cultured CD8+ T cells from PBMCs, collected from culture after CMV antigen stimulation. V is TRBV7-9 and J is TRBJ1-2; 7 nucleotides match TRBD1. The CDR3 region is CASSSVLGQLNYGYTF. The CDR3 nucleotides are TGTGCCAGCAGCTCTGTCTTGGGACAGTTAAACTATGGCTACACCTTC. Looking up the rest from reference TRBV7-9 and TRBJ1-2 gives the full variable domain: DTGVSQNPRHKITKRGQNVTFRCDPISEHNRLYWYRQTLGQGPEFLTYFQNEAQLEKSRLLSDRFSAERPKGSFSTLEIQRTEQGDSAMYLCASSSVLGQLNYGYTFGSGTRLTVV.